The clone carrying this T cell receptor beta chain turned up a few times. Only in-frame clones appear in the TCRdb table, and some are missing; sequencing was by immunoSEQ multiplex PCR. This sample yields roughly 190,000 clones, of which 84% are seen a single time; less than 3.5% belongs to the top ten. The source of the sample is a study of blood T cell repertoires in COVID-19. Study-wide background: T cells, B-cell-depleted T cells, or PBMCs supplied cDNA or gDNA.

The V gene's germline CDR1 is LGHDT and CDR2 YNNKEL (reference sequence). Deletions cut 1 base from V and 0 bases from J, with 12 bases between. The CDR3 is made up of 16 amino acids. Participant ages covered about 18 to 100 years across about 22 US areas. This rearrangement joins TRBV3-1 (or the pseudogene TRBV3-2) to TRBJ2-5, with D unresolved. This sequence originates from a woman aged 25 to 39 who had been exposed to COVID-19. Sequencing was done on a sample of PBMCs or T cells enriched from blood (not recorded which). CDR3: CASSQGAFLYQETQYF. DNA of the CDR3: TGTGCCAGCAGCCAAGGGGCTTTTTTGTACCAAGAGACCCAGTACTTC.